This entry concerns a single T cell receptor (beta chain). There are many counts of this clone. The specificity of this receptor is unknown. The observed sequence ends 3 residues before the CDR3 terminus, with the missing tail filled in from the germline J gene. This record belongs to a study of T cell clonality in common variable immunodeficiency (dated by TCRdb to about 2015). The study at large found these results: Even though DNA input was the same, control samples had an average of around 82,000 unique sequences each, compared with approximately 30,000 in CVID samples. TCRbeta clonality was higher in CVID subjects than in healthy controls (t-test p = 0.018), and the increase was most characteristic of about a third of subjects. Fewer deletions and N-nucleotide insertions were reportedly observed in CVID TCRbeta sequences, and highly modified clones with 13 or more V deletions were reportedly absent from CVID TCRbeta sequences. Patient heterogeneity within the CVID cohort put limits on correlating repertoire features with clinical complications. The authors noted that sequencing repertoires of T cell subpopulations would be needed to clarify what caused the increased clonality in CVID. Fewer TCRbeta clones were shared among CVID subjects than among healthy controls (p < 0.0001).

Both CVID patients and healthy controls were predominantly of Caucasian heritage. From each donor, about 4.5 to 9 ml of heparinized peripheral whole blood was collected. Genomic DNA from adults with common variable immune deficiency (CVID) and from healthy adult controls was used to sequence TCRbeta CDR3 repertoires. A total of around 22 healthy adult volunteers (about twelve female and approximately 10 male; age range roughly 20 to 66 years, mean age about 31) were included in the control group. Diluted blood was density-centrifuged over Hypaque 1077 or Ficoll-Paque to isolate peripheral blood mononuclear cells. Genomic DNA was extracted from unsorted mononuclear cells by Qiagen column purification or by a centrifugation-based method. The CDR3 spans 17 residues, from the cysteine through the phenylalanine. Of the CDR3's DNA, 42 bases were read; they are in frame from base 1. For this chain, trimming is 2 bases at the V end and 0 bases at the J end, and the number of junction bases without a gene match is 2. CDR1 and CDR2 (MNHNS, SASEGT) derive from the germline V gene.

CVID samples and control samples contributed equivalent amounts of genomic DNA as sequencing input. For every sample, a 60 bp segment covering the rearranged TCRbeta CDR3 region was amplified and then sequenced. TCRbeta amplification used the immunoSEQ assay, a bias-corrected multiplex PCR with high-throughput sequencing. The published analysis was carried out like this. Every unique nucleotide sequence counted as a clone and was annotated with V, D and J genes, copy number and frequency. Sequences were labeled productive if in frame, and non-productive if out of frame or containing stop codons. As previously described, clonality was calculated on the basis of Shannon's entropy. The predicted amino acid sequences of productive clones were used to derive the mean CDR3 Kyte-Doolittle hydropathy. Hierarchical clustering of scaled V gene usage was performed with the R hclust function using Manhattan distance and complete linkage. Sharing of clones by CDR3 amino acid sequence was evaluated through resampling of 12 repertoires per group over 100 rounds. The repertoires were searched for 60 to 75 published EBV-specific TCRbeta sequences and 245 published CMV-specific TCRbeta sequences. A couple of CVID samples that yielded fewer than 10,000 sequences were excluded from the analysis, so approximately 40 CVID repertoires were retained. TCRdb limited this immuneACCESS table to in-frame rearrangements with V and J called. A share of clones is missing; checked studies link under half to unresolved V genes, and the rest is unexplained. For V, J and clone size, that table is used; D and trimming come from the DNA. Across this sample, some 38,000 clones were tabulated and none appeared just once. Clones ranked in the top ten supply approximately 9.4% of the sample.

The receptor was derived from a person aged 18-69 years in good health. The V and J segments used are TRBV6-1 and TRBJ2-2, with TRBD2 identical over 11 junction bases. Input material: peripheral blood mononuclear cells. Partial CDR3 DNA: TGTGCCAGCAGTGAAAGGACTAGCGGGTCGAACACCGGGGAG. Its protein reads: CASSERTSGSNTGE. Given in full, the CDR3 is CASSERTSGSNTGELFF.